Listed below are T cell receptor beta chains from one sample, sequenced in a study of identical twins. One entry per CDR3 protein results from TCRdb running MiXCR on the 5' RACE reads. This sample has 1.5 million to 2 million distinct CDR3 sequences; about 32% occur once, and the top ten carry roughly 0.3%. The sample comprised cord blood. The receptor set was obtained from a newborn girl in good health. Each CDR3 is given with its conserved first and last residue. The D gene is left open where the match is weak. Size is omitted from some rows. Given values are once, few, many or a class for expanded clones.

abundance	d_gene	v_gene	j_gene	CDR3aa	CDR3nt
once	NA	TRBV9	TRBJ1-1	CASSVDSWATEAFF	TGTGCCAGCAGCGTAGATAGCTGGGCGACTGAAGCTTTCTTT
once	TRBD2	TRBV5-1	TRBJ2-5	CVSSLGSGRETQYF	TGCGTCAGCAGCTTGGGAAGCGGGAGAGAGACCCAGTACTTC
NA	NA	TRBV7-9	TRBJ2-3	CASGSYKDLRAQYF	TGTGCCAGCGGCTCCTATAAAGATCTGAGGGCGCAGTATTTT
NA	TRBD2	TRBV5-1	TRBJ2-7	CASSLVSLAGYYNEQYF	TGCGCCAGCAGCTTGGTGTCCCTAGCGGGGTACTACAATGAGCAGTACTTC
NA	NA	TRBV5-5	TRBJ1-1	CASSLAHLNTEAFF	TGTGCCAGCAGCTTGGCCCACCTGAACACTGAAGCTTTCTTT
many	TRBD1	TRBV29-1	TRBJ2-7	CSVRGDRVGPLIYEQYF	TGCAGCGTTAGGGGAGACAGGGTGGGACCGCTCATTTACGAGCAGTACTTC
NA	TRBD1	TRBV27	TRBJ2-2	CAGSSYRGTGELFF	TGTGCCGGCAGTTCGTACAGGGGTACCGGGGAGCTGTTTTTT
NA	TRBD2	TRBV7-2	TRBJ2-1	CASASGRAHNEQFF	TGTGCCAGCGCTAGCGGGAGGGCCCACAATGAGCAGTTCTTC
NA	TRBD2	TRBV28	TRBJ2-5	CASSFNPAGGETQYF	TGTGCCAGCAGTTTTAATCCAGCGGGGGGAGAGACCCAGTACTTC
NA	NA	TRBV2	TRBJ2-7	CASSPGATYEQYF	TGTGCCAGCAGTCCCGGAGCCACCTACGAGCAGTACTTC
NA	TRBD2	TRBV20-1	TRBJ2-7	CSARGTSGRPNSSSYEQYF	TGCAGTGCCCGTGGGACTAGCGGGAGGCCCAATTCGAGCTCCTACGAGCAGTACTTC
few	NA	TRBV7-9	TRBJ2-7	CASSLDGGSSNEQYF	TGTGCCAGCAGCTTAGACGGAGGGTCCTCCAATGAGCAGTACTTC
many	NA	TRBV28	TRBJ2-1	CASSPRGDFYNEQFF	TGTGCCAGCAGTCCTAGGGGCGACTTCTACAATGAGCAGTTCTTC
NA	NA	TRBV4-2	TRBJ1-2	CASSQDGSVGPGSVGYTF	TGTGCCAGCAGCCAAGATGGTAGTGTTGGACCAGGGTCGGTCGGCTACACCTTC
many	TRBD2	TRBV5-1	TRBJ2-4	CASSLYWRGAQNIQYF	TGCGCCAGCAGCTTGTACTGGCGGGGGGCCCAAAACATTCAGTACTTC
NA	NA	TRBV28	TRBJ2-7	CASSIQGRGEQYF	TGTGCCAGCAGTATACAGGGGAGGGGCGAGCAGTACTTC
NA	NA	TRBV3-1	TRBJ2-1	CASSQVYGGSSYNEQFF	TGTGCCAGCAGCCAAGTGTACGGGGGCAGCTCCTACAATGAGCAGTTCTTC
many	TRBD2	TRBV11-2	TRBJ2-3	CASSLGLLAGITDTQYF	TGTGCCAGCAGCTTAGGCCTCCTAGCGGGGATCACAGATACGCAGTATTTT
NA	NA	TRBV9	TRBJ2-7	CASSDEPSHYEQYF	TGTGCCAGCAGCGATGAACCATCTCACTACGAGCAGTACTTC
NA	NA	TRBV5-1	TRBJ2-7	CASSLDGGIYEQYF	TGCGCCAGCAGCTTGGATGGGGGGATCTACGAGCAGTACTTC
NA	TRBD1	TRBV6-1	TRBJ2-2	CASSELGQGAGELFF	TGTGCCAGCAGTGAACTGGGACAGGGGGCCGGGGAGCTGTTTTTT
few	NA	TRBV5-4	TRBJ2-3	CASSLTRADTQYF	TGTGCCAGCAGCCTGACTAGGGCAGATACGCAGTATTTT
NA	TRBD1	TRBV7-6	TRBJ2-6	CASSSPPLTGQEDISGANVLTF	TGTGCCAGCAGCTCACCACCTCTGACAGGGCAAGAGGATATCTCTGGGGCCAACGTCCTGACTTTC
few	TRBD1	TRBV20-1	TRBJ2-3	CSAREMTGTDTQYF	TGCAGTGCTAGAGAGATGACAGGGACAGATACGCAGTATTTT
once	TRBD2	TRBV20-1	TRBJ2-1	CSARDLPGLAWNEQFF	TGCAGTGCTAGAGATCTCCCGGGACTAGCGTGGAATGAGCAGTTCTTC
many	NA	TRBV12-3/TRBV12-4	TRBJ2-3	CASSFGVTDTQYF	TGTGCCAGCAGTTTTGGCGTCACAGATACGCAGTATTTT
NA	NA	TRBV19	TRBJ1-3	CASSIGSGNTIYF	TGTGCCAGTAGTATCGGCTCTGGAAACACCATATATTTT
NA	TRBD2	TRBV3-1	TRBJ2-1	CASSQRPGLAGGHNEQFF	TGTGCCAGCAGCCAACGCCCGGGACTAGCGGGGGGGCACAATGAGCAGTTCTTC
few	NA	TRBV20-1	TRBJ2-3	CSAKTTKGGTDTQYF	TGCAGTGCTAAGACTACCAAGGGGGGTACAGATACGCAGTATTTT
NA	NA	TRBV10-3	TRBJ2-1	CAISESWRDSSYNEQFF	TGTGCCATCAGTGAGTCGTGGCGGGACAGCTCCTACAATGAGCAGTTCTTC
NA	NA	TRBV5-6	TRBJ1-3	CASSLAWQIRNTIYF	TGTGCCAGCAGCTTGGCGTGGCAGATCCGAAACACCATATATTTT
NA	TRBD1	TRBV2	TRBJ2-6	CASHRGNGANVLTF	TGTGCCAGCCACAGGGGTAATGGGGCCAACGTCCTGACTTTC
NA	TRBD2	TRBV2	TRBJ2-7	CASRITPSGGYEQYF	TGTGCCAGCAGGATTACTCCTAGCGGGGGCTACGAGCAGTACTTC
NA	NA	TRBV18	TRBJ2-7	CASSPREGAYEQYF	TGTGCCAGCTCACCAAGGGAGGGGGCTTACGAGCAGTACTTC
many	NA	TRBV12-3/TRBV12-4	TRBJ2-1	CASSFGGPYNEQFF	TGTGCCAGCAGTTTCGGGGGGCCCTACAATGAGCAGTTCTTC
NA	NA	TRBV7-2	TRBJ1-2	CASSLGSGQSGYTF	TGTGCCAGCAGCTTAGGATCTGGGCAGTCTGGCTACACCTTC
once	NA	TRBV11-2	TRBJ2-1	CASSSEWVSNEQFF	TGTGCCAGCAGCTCGGAGTGGGTTAGTAATGAGCAGTTCTTC
NA	TRBD2	TRBV28	TRBJ2-3	CASSYPTFPVREGISSTDTQYF	TGTGCCAGCAGTTACCCCACGTTTCCCGTCCGGGAGGGAATTTCTAGCACAGATACGCAGTATTTT
once	TRBD2	TRBV20-1	TRBJ2-2	CSARNRLAGELFF	TGCAGTGCTAGAAACCGACTAGCGGGGGAGCTGTTTTTT
once	NA	TRBV6-2/TRBV6-3	TRBJ1-1	CASSYEESRGEAFF	TGTGCCAGCAGTTATGAGGAGTCTCGGGGTGAAGCTTTCTTT
few	NA	TRBV12-3/TRBV12-4	TRBJ2-3	CASSPVRTFTDTQYF	TGTGCCAGCAGTCCGGTCCGGACCTTCACAGATACGCAGTATTTT
few	NA	TRBV3-1	TRBJ2-1	CASSQDIGTHNEQFF	TGTGCCAGCAGCCAAGACATAGGGACCCACAATGAGCAGTTCTTC
few	TRBD2	TRBV10-3	TRBJ2-7	CAISDPFGAGGTYEQYF	TGTGCCATCAGTGATCCGTTTGGCGCGGGAGGAACCTACGAGCAGTACTTC
many	NA	TRBV6-6	TRBJ1-2	CASSYRSVPSYGYTF	TGTGCCAGCAGTTATCGATCGGTTCCCTCATATGGCTACACCTTC
NA	TRBD1	TRBV4-1	TRBJ2-1	CASSQGDRSSYNEQFF	TGCGCCAGCAGCCAAGGGGACAGGAGCTCCTACAATGAGCAGTTCTTC
NA	NA	TRBV10-3	TRBJ2-3	CAISPTSRDTDTQYF	TGTGCCATCAGTCCTACTAGCAGGGACACAGATACGCAGTATTTT
few	TRBD1	TRBV4-1	TRBJ2-1	CASSQVGTGGNEQFF	TGCGCCAGCAGCCAAGTTGGGACAGGGGGCAATGAGCAGTTCTTC
NA	TRBD1	TRBV6-6	TRBJ2-3	CTSSPQGARDTQYF	TGTACCAGCAGTCCCCAGGGGGCGCGAGATACGCAGTATTTT
NA	TRBD2	TRBV20-1	TRBJ2-3	CSASYAGGRSDTQYF	TGCAGTGCTAGTTATGCGGGGGGGAGGTCAGATACGCAGTATTTT